The 30 T cell receptor beta chains in this list originate from one sample, sequenced in a study of identifying expanded T cells in peripheral blood. Produced via immunoSEQ multiplex PCR; TCRdb's table is partial and in-frame only. The sample lists around 130,000 clones, approximately 86% seen once, with about 8% in the top ten. Sequencing input: blood. These receptors originate from a person aged 18 to 75 in good health.

V is TRBV7-9 and J is TRBJ1-4, with D unresolved. The CDR3 covers 12 residues. The V gene lost 3 bases and the J gene lost 7 bases, with 6 bases spanning the gap. Germline V gene lookup returns CDR1 SEHNR and CDR2 FQNEAQ (reference sequence). Here the CDR3 reads CASSFLVEKLFF. CDR3 sequence (DNA): TGTGCCAGCAGCTTTTTAGTTGAAAAACTGTTTTTT.

V gene TRBV7-2 combines with J gene TRBJ1-1; D ambiguous. The CDR3 length is 13 residues. The ends were cut back, 1 base at V and 4 bases at J, with 7 bases in the middle. The V gene's germline CDR1 is SGHTA and CDR2 FQGNSA. The chain's CDR3 is CASSLGAGTEAFF. The CDR3 DNA reads as TGTGCCAGCAGCTTAGGTGCTGGCACTGAAGCTTTCTTT.

CDR3 region: CASSPGSFGSNQPQHF. In DNA form, the CDR3 reads TGTGCCAGCAGCCCCGGCAGTTTCGGGTCCAATCAGCCCCAGCATTTT. The chain links TRBV7-8 to TRBJ1-5; no reliable D call. Per the germline V gene, CDR1 is SGHVS and CDR2 is FQNEAQ. V dropped 5 bases and J dropped 3 bases, with 17 bases sitting between them. This CDR3 has 16 amino acids.

In DNA form, the CDR3 reads TGTGCCAGCAGCCGGGACAGGGAAGAGGAGACCCAGTACTTC. Amino acid sequence: CASSRDREEETQYF. The V and J genes are TRBV28 and TRBJ2-5; 9 nucleotides align to TRBD1. Germline V gives CDR1 MDHEN, CDR2 SYDVKM. This CDR3 spans 14 amino acids. V gave up 6 bases and J gave up 5 bases; unmatched junction bases: 7.

The chain recombines TRBV11-3 with TRBJ2-7, with TRBD1 matching 7 bases. CDR1 SGHNT and CDR2 YENEEA come from the germline V gene. This CDR3 has 16 residues. V lost 0 bases, J lost 6 bases, and 11 bases stayed unmatched. The DNA for the CDR3 is TGTGCCAGCAGCTTAGATGGACAGGTTTCGTACCGCGAGCAGTACTTC. Amino acid sequence: CASSLDGQVSYREQYF.

The V call is TRBV2, the J call TRBJ2-7; tentatively, D is TRBD2 (5 bases). Germline values: CDR1 SNHLY, CDR2 FYNNEI. This CDR3 is 15 amino acids long. Trimming shortened V by 7 bases and J by 3 bases, and 19 bases separated the two germline ends. The CDR3 DNA reads as TGTGCCAGCATGGACTTGGGGAGAAAAGGCTACGAGCAGTACTTC. Translating gives CASMDLGRKGYEQYF.

This clone occurred once. The V gene is TRBV7-9, the J gene TRBJ2-7; D remains ambiguous. V lost 2 bases and J 5 bases, leaving 19 bases between the germline ends. Germline-derived CDR1 and CDR2 are SEHNR and FQNEAQ (reference sequence). The CDR3 runs to 16 residues. The CDR3 nucleotides read TGTGCCAGCAGCTTAATACAAACCCTAGTTTTTGACGAGCAGTACTTC. As protein: CASSLIQTLVFDEQYF. Looking up the rest from reference TRBV7-9 and TRBJ2-7 gives the full variable domain: DTGVSQNPRHKITKRGQNVTFRCDPISEHNRLYWYRQTLGQGPEFLTYFQNEAQLEKSRLLSDRFSAERPKGSFSTLEIQRTEQGDSAMYLCASSLIQTLVFDEQYFGPGTRLTVT.

The gene calls are TRBV7-9 and TRBJ2-7; 10 bases map to TRBD2. The germline gives CDR1 SEHNR, CDR2 FQNEAQ (reference sequence). Unmatched junction bases numbered 20, after V lost 4 bases and J lost 5 bases. CDR3 size: 19 residues. The CDR3 here is CASSSSVGTSARPRNEQYF. The DNA for the CDR3 is TGTGCCAGCAGCTCATCGGTCGGGACTAGCGCCAGGCCGAGGAACGAGCAGTACTTC.

This chain joins TRBV7-8 and TRBJ2-3, with 8 bases lining up with TRBD2. With V trimmed by 4 bases and J by 4 bases, 4 bases remained unmatched. CDR1 and CDR2 (germline): SGHVS, FQNEAQ. The length of the CDR3 is 14 residues. The CDR3 here is CASSSGAGADTQYF. The DNA of the CDR3 is TGTGCCAGCAGCTCCGGAGCGGGAGCAGATACGCAGTATTTT. Based on the CDR3 plus reference TRBV7-8 and TRBJ2-3, the full variable domain is GAGVSQSPRYKVAKRGQDVALRCDPISGHVSLFWYQQALGQGPEFLTYFQNEAQLDKSGLPSDRFFAERPEGSVSTLKIQRTQQEDSAVYLCASSSGAGADTQYFGPGTRLTVL.

This clone showed up just once. J is TRBJ2-5 and V is TRBV21-1; the D call in the table, TRBD2, was not verified against the DNA. TRBV21-1 is deemed a pseudogene. The length of the CDR3 is 17 residues. CDR3 region: CASRDGTSGRTQETQYF. For the CDR3, the DNA is TGTGCCAGCAGGGATGGGACTAGCGGGAGAACCCAAGAGACCCAGTACTTC.

The count of this clone is one. This chain links TRBV7-8 with TRBJ2-1; no clear D gene. Germline V gene data show CDR1 as SGHVS and CDR2 as FQNEAQ. CDR3 length: 13 amino acids. Trimming took off 3 bases at V and 9 bases at J, with 12 bases between the two ends. The CDR3 DNA sequence: TGTGCCAGCAGCTTGGAGAGTTGGGGTGAGCAGTTCTTC. Amino acid sequence: CASSLESWGEQFF.

This rearrangement joins TRBV27 to TRBJ2-7; possibly TRBD1 for D (6 bases). CDR1 and CDR2 (germline): MNHEY, SMNVEV (reference sequence). V gave up 5 bases and J gave up 0 bases, with 17 bases separating them. The CDR3 has 16 residues. The CDR3 spells CASSPWTDESSYEQYF. The CDR3 DNA sequence: TGTGCCAGCAGTCCCTGGACAGACGAAAGCTCCTACGAGCAGTACTTC.

V gene TRBV11-2 combines with J gene TRBJ2-5, with D uncertain. Germline V gives CDR1 SGHAT, CDR2 FQNNGV. This CDR3 comprises 12 residues. Trimming removed 8 bases from V and 1 base from J, with 8 bases in between. Here the CDR3 reads CASANLQETQYF. CDR3 bases: TGTGCCAGCGCTAACCTCCAAGAGACCCAGTACTTC.

This clone was observed a single time. The chain employs TRBV19 and TRBJ1-2; D might be TRBD1 (5 bases). Germline-derived CDR1 and CDR2 are LNHDA and SQIVND (reference sequence). V was shortened by 1 base and J by 5 bases, with 20 bases between the two germline ends. This CDR3 spans 17 amino acids. The CDR3 protein is CASSIVGTGPNYYGYTF. CDR3 coding DNA: TGTGCCAGTAGTATAGTAGGCACAGGACCCAACTATTATGGCTACACCTTC.

This clone was seen a single time. V is TRBV7-2 and J is TRBJ2-3, with D possibly matching TRBD2 (6 bases). The V end lost 2 bases, the J end lost 8 bases, and 8 bases lay between the germline ends. Looked up from germline, CDR1 is SGHTA and CDR2 is FQGNSA. The CDR3 length is 12 residues. The CDR3 DNA reads TGTGCCAGCAGCTTACTGGGGGGTACGCAGTATTTT. Protein sequence: CASSLLGGTQYF.

V gene TRBV19 combines with J gene TRBJ1-2; TRBD1 matches 10 bases. This CDR3 is built from 14 residues. Germline V gene sequence: CDR1 LNHDA, CDR2 SQIVND (reference sequence). J was trimmed by 4 bases and V by 10 bases; bases with no gene match: 9. This CDR3 reads CATETGGAGYGYTF. The CDR3 DNA is TGTGCCACTGAGACAGGGGGCGCGGGCTATGGCTACACCTTC.

The chain is built from TRBV29-1 and TRBJ2-5; 10 bases fit TRBD1. Looked up from germline, CDR1 is SQVTM and CDR2 is ANQGSEA. The CDR3 runs to 14 residues. The trim removed 1 base at V and 4 bases at J, leaving 3 bases unmatched. CDR3 loop: CSVEGQGAGETQYF. CDR3 coding DNA: TGCAGCGTTGAAGGACAGGGGGCGGGAGAGACCCAGTACTTC. Full variable domain (outside the CDR3, taken from reference TRBV29-1 and TRBJ2-5): SAVISQKPSRDICQRGTSLTIQCQVDSQVTMMFWYRQQPGQSLTLIATANQGSEATYESGFVIDKFPISRPNLTFSTLTVSNMSPEDSSIYLCSVEGQGAGETQYFGPGTRLLVL.

V is TRBV29-1 and J is TRBJ2-5; D is unclear. Germline CDR1 reads SQVTM; CDR2 reads ANQGSEA. The CDR3 is 9 amino acids. Trimming removed 3 bases from V and 8 bases from J, with 4 bases in between. DNA of the CDR3: TGCAGCGTTGATTCCACCCAGTACTTC. It specifies CSVDSTQYF.

This chain connects TRBV4-2 to TRBJ2-2, with D hard to call. Germline assignment: CDR1 LGHNA and CDR2 YNFKEQ. The germline V and J ends were trimmed by 0 bases and 8 bases, with 7 bases remaining between them. CDR3 size: 13 residues. CDR3 nucleotides: TGTGCCAGCAGCCAAGATCCGGCGGGGGAGCTGTTTTTT. This translates into CASSQDPAGELFF.

The chain combines TRBV10-3 with TRBJ2-5, with 10 positions matching TRBD1. V was clipped by 11 bases and J by 5 bases; unmatched bases: 8. This CDR3 contains 13 residues. Germline values: CDR1 ENHRY, CDR2 SYGVKD. In nucleotides, the CDR3 is TGTGCCGTCGGGACAGGGGATGGGGAGACCCAGTACTTC. Its protein product is CAVGTGDGETQYF.

The V and J genes are TRBV9 and TRBJ2-1; 13 bases are a match to TRBD2. After removal of 0 bases from V and 8 bases from J, the junction contained 5 bases not matched to a gene. The CDR3 loop spans 16 amino acids. Germline lookup yields CDR1 SGDLS and CDR2 YYNGEE. CDR3 in amino acids: CASSVDTSGRAYEQFF. The DNA of the CDR3 is TGTGCCAGCAGCGTAGACACTAGCGGGAGGGCTTATGAGCAGTTCTTC. Full variable domain (missing parts from reference TRBV9 and TRBJ2-1): DSGVTQTPKHLITATGQRVTLRCSPRSGDLSVYWYQQSLDQGLQFLIQYYNGEERAKGNILERFSAQQFPDLHSELNLSSLELGDSALYFCASSVDTSGRAYEQFFGPGTRLTVL.

The V gene is TRBV7-3, the J gene TRBJ2-3; TRBD2 is a possible D gene (7 bases). This CDR3 spans 15 amino acids. Germline V CDR1 and CDR2: SGHTA, FQGTGA. V was shortened by 2 bases and J by 2 bases, with 11 bases between the two germline ends. CDR3: CASSLVGGATDTQYF. CDR3 coding DNA: TGTGCCAGCAGCTTAGTTGGGGGGGCCACAGATACGCAGTATTTT.

The CDR3 DNA is TGTGCCAGCAGCTTGAAGCTAATTAATGAAAAACTGTTTTTT. The encoded protein is CASSLKLINEKLFF. This chain joins TRBV7-2 and TRBJ1-4; D gene ambiguous. V was pared by 3 bases and J by 4 bases, with 9 bases between. Germline lookup yields CDR1 SGHTA and CDR2 FQGNSA. The CDR3 covers 14 residues.

The V call is TRBV5-1, the J call TRBJ2-7; D remains ambiguous. Germline values: CDR1 SGHRS, CDR2 YFSETQ. The CDR3 consists of 15 residues. V was pared by 7 bases and J by 3 bases, with 20 bases between. The CDR3 sequence is CASGNLDVSGYEQYF. In DNA form, the CDR3 reads TGCGCCAGCGGCAACTTGGATGTCTCAGGCTACGAGCAGTACTTC.

This sequence joins TRBV4-1 and TRBJ1-4; D might be TRBD1 (5 bases). Trimming took 2 bases from V and 5 from J, leaving 18 bases between them. This CDR3 has 17 residues. Per the germline V gene, CDR1 is MGHRA and CDR2 is YSYEKL. This chain's CDR3 is CASSQYGAPLMNEKLFF. The DNA for the CDR3 is TGCGCCAGCAGCCAATACGGGGCCCCATTAATGAATGAAAAACTGTTTTTT.

The chain links TRBV7-6 to TRBJ1-3; possibly TRBD1 for D (5 bases). CDR3 length equals 16 residues. Germline loops: CDR1 SGHVS, CDR2 FNYEAQ. Trimming left V 4 bases short and J 2 bases short, with 15 bases between. Written as DNA, the CDR3 is TGTGCCAGCAGCTATCTTCAGGGTGTAACTGGAAACACCATATATTTT. This sequence encodes CASSYLQGVTGNTIYF. The entire variable domain, with the rest obtained from reference TRBV7-6 and TRBJ1-3, is as follows: GAGVSQSPRYKVTKRGQDVALRCDPISGHVSLYWYRQALGQGPEFLTYFNYEAQQDKSGLPNDRFSAERPEGSISTLTIQRTEQRDSAMYRCASSYLQGVTGNTIYFGEGSWLTVV.

The chain combines TRBV28 with TRBJ1-1; D not certain. This CDR3 contains 11 residues. V was cut by 5 bases and J by 7 bases, with 8 bases left in between. CDR1 and CDR2 from the germline V gene are MDHEN and SYDVKM. CDR3 coding DNA: TGTGCCAGCAGTACACGAATTGAAGCTTTCTTT. It translates to CASSTRIEAFF.

This clone was counted only a few times. The chain carries TRBV29-1 and TRBJ2-7; D is ambiguous. V was trimmed by 4 bases and J by 5 bases, leaving 9 bases between them. CDR1 SQVTM and CDR2 ANQGSEA come from the germline V gene. This CDR3 is 11 amino acids long. DNA of the CDR3: TGCAGCGTTGTACGATGGAACGAGCAGTACTTC. Residues: CSVVRWNEQYF.

V and J are TRBV21-1 and TRBJ2-1; the D segment call TRBD2 is taken from the table without a DNA check. TRBV21-1 constitutes a pseudogene. This CDR3 has 16 residues. The CDR3 DNA reads TGTGCCAGCAGAACTAAATGGGGGGGAACGGACAATGAGCAGTTCTTC. Translating it yields CASRTKWGGTDNEQFF.

The rearrangement joins TRBV4-3 to TRBJ1-2; D is ambiguous. The CDR3 contains 15 residues. In germline, CDR1 is LGHNA, CDR2 YSLEER. V shed 0 bases and J shed 0 bases, with 8 bases lying between them. The CDR3 loop is CASSQDRAANYGYTF. The CDR3, as DNA: TGCGCCAGCAGCCAAGATCGGGCAGCTAACTATGGCTACACCTTC.